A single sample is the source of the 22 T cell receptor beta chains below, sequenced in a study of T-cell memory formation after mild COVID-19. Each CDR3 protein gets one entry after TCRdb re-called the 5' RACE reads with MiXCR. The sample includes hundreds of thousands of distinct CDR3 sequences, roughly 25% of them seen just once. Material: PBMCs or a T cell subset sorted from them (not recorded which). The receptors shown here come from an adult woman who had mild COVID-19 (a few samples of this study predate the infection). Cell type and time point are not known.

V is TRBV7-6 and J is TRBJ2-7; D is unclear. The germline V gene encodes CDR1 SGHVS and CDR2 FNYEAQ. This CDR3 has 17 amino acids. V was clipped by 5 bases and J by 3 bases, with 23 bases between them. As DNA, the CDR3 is TGTGCCAGCAGCCCCGGTCCTCCGGCAGCCAAAGGCTACGAGCAGTACTTC. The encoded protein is CASSPGPPAAKGYEQYF.

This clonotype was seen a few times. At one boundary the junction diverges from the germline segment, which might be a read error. The CDR3 sequence is CSARGSRGRFRNEQFF. The CDR3 DNA is TGCAGTGCCAGAGGGAGTCGGGGGCGCTTCCGCAATGAGCAGTTCTTC. The gene calls are TRBV20-1 and TRBJ2-1; either TRBD1 or TRBD2 may supply D (6 bases each). This CDR3 spans 16 amino acids. The V gene's germline CDR1 is DFQATT and CDR2 SNEGSKA (reference sequence).

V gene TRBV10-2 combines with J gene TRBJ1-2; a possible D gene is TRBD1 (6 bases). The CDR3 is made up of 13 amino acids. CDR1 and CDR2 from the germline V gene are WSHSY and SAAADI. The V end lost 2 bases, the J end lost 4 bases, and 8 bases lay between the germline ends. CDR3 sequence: CASSEGGGYGYTF. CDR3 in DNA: TGCGCCAGCAGTGAGGGGGGCGGCTATGGCTACACCTTC.

CDR3 sequence (DNA): TGTGCCACCAGTCAGAGCCGGTGGGAGACCCAGTACTTC. Protein: CATSQSRWETQYF. This chain joins TRBV24-1 and TRBJ2-5, with D uncertain. Germline CDR1 reads KGHDR; CDR2 reads SFDVKD. V lost 6 bases and J lost 5, with 12 bases in between. CDR3 length: 13 residues.

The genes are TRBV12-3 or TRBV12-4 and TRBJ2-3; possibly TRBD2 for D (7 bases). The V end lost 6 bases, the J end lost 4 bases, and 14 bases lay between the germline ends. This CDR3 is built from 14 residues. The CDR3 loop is CASSLLGGPDTQYF. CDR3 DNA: TGTGCCAGCAGCCTCCTGGGGGGGCCAGATACGCAGTATTTT.

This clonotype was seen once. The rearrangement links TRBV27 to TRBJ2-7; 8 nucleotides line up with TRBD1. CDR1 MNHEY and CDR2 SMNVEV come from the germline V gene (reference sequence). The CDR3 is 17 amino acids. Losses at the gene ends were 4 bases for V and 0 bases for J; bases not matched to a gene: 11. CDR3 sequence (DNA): TGTGCCAGCAGTTCCTGGTCAGGGGGCGCGGGCTCCTACGAGCAGTACTTC. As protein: CASSSWSGGAGSYEQYF.

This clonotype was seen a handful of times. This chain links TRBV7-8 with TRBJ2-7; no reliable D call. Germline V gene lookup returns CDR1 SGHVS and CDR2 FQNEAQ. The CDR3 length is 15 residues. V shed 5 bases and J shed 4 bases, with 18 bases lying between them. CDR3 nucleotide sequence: TGTGCCAGCAGCCCAAGTCTGAAGGACCGTTACGAGCAGTACTTC. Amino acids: CASSPSLKDRYEQYF.

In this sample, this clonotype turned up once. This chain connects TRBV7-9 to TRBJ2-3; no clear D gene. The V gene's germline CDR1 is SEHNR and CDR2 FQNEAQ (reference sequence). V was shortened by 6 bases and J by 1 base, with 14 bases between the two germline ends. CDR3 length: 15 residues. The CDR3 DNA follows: TGTGCCAGCAGACCGCACACCTTCGGCACAGATACGCAGTATTTT. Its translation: CASRPHTFGTDTQYF.

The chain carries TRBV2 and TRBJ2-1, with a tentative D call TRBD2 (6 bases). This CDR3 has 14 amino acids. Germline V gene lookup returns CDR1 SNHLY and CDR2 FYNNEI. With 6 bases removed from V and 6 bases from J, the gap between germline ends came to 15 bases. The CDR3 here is CASRATSPANEQFF. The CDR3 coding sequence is TGTGCCAGCAGGGCGACTAGTCCCGCCAATGAGCAGTTCTTC.

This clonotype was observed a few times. The CDR3 DNA reads TGTGCCAGCAGTTCGGACGGAGCCAGGAATGAGCAGTTCTTC. It is translated as CASSSDGARNEQFF. The V call is TRBV11-3, the J call TRBJ2-1; D call uncertain. The CDR3 runs 14 residues. V lost 6 bases to trimming and J lost 7 bases, with 16 bases between them. Germline CDR1 SGHNT, CDR2 YENEEA. Drawing the rest from reference TRBV11-3 and TRBJ2-1, the complete variable domain is EAGVVQSPRYKIIEKKQPVAFWCNPISGHNTLYWYLQNLGQGPELLIRYENEEAVDDSQLPKDRFSAERLKGVDSTLKIQPAELGDSAVYLCASSSDGARNEQFFGPGTRLTVL.

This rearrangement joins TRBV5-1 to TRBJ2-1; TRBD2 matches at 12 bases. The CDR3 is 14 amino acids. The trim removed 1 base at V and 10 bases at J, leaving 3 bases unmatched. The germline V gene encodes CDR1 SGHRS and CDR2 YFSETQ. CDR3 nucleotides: TGCGCCAGCAGCTTGACTAGCGGGAGGTACGAGCAGTTCTTC. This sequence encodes CASSLTSGRYEQFF.

The DNA for the CDR3 is TGTGCCAGCAGCTTCCCCGAGGGGGGGCGCAGGGAGCAGTACTTC. This gives the protein CASSFPEGGRREQYF. The J gene is TRBJ2-7, the V gene TRBV7-9, with a tentative D call TRBD2 (7 bases). Trimming cost V 3 bases and J 7 bases, with 19 bases left between them. The CDR3 has 15 amino acids. Germline-derived CDR1 and CDR2 are SEHNR and FQNEAQ (reference sequence).

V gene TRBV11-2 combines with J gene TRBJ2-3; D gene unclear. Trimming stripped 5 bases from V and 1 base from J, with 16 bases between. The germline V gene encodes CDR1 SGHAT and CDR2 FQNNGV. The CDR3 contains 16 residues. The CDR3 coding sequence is TGTGCCAGCAGCCCGACGATAGTCGGTGGCACAGATACGCAGTATTTT. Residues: CASSPTIVGGTDTQYF.

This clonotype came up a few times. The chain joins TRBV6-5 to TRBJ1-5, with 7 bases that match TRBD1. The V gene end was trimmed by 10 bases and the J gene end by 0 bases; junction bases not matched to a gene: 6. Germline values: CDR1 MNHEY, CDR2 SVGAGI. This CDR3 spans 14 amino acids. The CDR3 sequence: CAILDRLSNQPQHF. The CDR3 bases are TGTGCCATCCTGGACAGGCTTAGCAATCAGCCCCAGCATTTT.

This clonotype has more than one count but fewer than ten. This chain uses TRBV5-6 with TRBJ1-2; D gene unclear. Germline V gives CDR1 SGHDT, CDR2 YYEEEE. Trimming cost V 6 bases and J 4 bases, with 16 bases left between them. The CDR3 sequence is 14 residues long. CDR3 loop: CASMEREGLYGYTF. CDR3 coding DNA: TGTGCCAGCATGGAAAGAGAAGGCCTCTATGGCTACACCTTC.

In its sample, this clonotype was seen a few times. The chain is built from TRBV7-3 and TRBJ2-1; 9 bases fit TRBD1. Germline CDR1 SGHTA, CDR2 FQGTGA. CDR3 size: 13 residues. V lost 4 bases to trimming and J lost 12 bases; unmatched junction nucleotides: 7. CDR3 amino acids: CASSSQQGAGQFF. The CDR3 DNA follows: TGTGCCAGCAGCTCGCAACAGGGGGCTGGGCAGTTCTTC.

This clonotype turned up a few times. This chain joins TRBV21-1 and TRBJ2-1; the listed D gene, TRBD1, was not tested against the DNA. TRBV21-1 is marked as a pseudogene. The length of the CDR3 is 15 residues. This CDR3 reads CATSNGAGVYNEQFF. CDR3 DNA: TGTGCCACCTCCAACGGGGCAGGGGTCTACAATGAGCAGTTCTTC.

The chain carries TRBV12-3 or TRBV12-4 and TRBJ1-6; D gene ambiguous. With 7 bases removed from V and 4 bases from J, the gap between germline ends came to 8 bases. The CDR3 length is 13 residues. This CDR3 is CASNGGYNSPLHF. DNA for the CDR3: TGTGCCAGCAACGGAGGGTATAATTCACCCCTCCACTTT.

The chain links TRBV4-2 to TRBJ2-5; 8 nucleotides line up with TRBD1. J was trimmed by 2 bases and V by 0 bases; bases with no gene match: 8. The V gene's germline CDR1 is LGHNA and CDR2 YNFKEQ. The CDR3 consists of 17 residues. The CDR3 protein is CASSQEAGQVIQETQYF. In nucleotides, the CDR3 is TGTGCCAGCAGCCAAGAGGCGGGACAGGTGATACAAGAGACCCAGTACTTC.

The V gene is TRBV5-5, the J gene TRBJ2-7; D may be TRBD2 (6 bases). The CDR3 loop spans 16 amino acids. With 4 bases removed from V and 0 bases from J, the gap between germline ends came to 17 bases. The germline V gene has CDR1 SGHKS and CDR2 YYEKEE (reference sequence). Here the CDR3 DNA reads TGTGCCAGCAGCCCCTCCGGAGGGTGGACCTCCTACGAGCAGTACTTC. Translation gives CASSPSGGWTSYEQYF.

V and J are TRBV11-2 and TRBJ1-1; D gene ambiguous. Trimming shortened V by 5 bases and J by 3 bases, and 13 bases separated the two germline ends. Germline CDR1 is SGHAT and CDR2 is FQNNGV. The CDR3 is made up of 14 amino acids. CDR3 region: CASSRYSAYTEAFF. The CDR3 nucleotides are TGTGCCAGCAGCCGTTACAGCGCTTACACTGAAGCTTTCTTT. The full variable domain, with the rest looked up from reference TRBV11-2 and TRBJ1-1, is EAGVAQSPRYKIIEKRQSVAFWCNPISGHATLYWYQQILGQGPKLLIQFQNNGVVDDSQLPKDRFSAERLKGVDSTLKIQPAKLEDSAVYLCASSRYSAYTEAFFGQGTRLTVV.

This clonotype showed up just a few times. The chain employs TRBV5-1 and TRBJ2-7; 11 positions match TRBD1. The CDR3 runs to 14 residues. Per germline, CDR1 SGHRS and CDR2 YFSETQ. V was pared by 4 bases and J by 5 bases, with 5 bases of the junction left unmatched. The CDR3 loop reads CASSPGQGENEQYF. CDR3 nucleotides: TGCGCCAGCAGCCCGGGACAGGGGGAGAACGAGCAGTACTTC.